Listed here is a single T cell receptor beta chain. V was pared by 5 bases and J by 0 bases, with 16 bases of the junction left unmatched. CDR1 is SGHVS and CDR2 is FNYEAQ in the germline V gene. This CDR3 comprises 20 residues. This sample stems from a study of blood T cell repertoires in COVID-19. Study summary: Spain, Italy and the United States supplied samples that represented acute and convalescent COVID-19. Sources were T cells, B-cell-depleted T cells, or PBMCs; the material itself was cDNA or gDNA.

The authors' processing: Amplifying reference gene primers gave estimates of nucleated cell counts. The repertoire was sequenced with immunoSEQ multiplex PCR; TCRdb's copy has only in-frame clones and lacks some. That table furnishes V, J and clone size, whereas the DNA furnished D and trimming. The sample has some 100,000 clones; around 88% are singletons. The V gene is TRBV7-6, the J gene TRBJ2-6; 7 bases are shared with TRBD1. The source of this sequence is an older woman with acute or convalescent COVID-19. Source material: peripheral blood. CDR3 DNA: TGTGCCAGCAGCCTACTCACCCCGGGACAGCCTGGCTCTGGGGCCAACGTCCTGACTTTC. It codes for CASSLLTPGQPGSGANVLTF.